One sample yielded the 32 T cell receptor beta chains listed below, sequenced in a study of T cells in Graves' hyperthyroidism and ophthalmopathy. Amplified regions were TCR beta CDR3 sequences from RNA transcripts. First-round RT-PCR targeting the TCR CDR3 was performed with the HTBI primer set. TCRdb itself ran the multiplex PCR reads through MiXCR, one entry per CDR3 protein. The top ten clones hold around a quarter of a sample with about 550,000 distinct CDR3 sequences, roughly 20% of them seen once. The sequenced material came from blood. The receptors here all came from a young man with Graves' hyperthyroidism.

In this sample, this clonotype turned up once. The V and J genes are TRBV7-2 and TRBJ1-1; a weak D match, TRBD1 (5 bases). Trimming left V 3 bases short and J 1 base short, with 9 bases between. The CDR3 totals 14 residues. The V gene's germline CDR1 is SGHTA and CDR2 FQGNSA. In nucleotides, the CDR3 is TGTGCCAGCAGCTTCGCGACAGAGAACACTGAAGCTTTCTTT. Protein product: CASSFATENTEAFF.

V and J are TRBV20-1 and TRBJ2-7; a weak D match, TRBD2 (5 bases). This CDR3 has 13 residues. CDR1 DFQATT and CDR2 SNEGSKA come from the germline V gene (reference sequence). The germline V and J ends were trimmed by 7 bases and 5 bases, with 18 bases remaining between them. As DNA, the CDR3 is TGCAGTGTCTTGGCGGGTAATACAGACGAGCAGTACTTC. Protein product: CSVLAGNTDEQYF.

This clonotype was seen only a few times. V is TRBV19 and J is TRBJ2-5; D possibly corresponds to TRBD2 (5 bases). CDR3 length: 17 residues. With 3 bases removed from V and 3 bases from J, the gap between germline ends came to 20 bases. The germline V gene has CDR1 LNHDA and CDR2 SQIVND (reference sequence). This CDR3 is CASSMTGSFPTKETQYF. In DNA form, the CDR3 reads TGTGCCAGTAGTATGACGGGGTCTTTCCCTACTAAAGAGACCCAGTACTTC.

The CDR3 DNA reads TGTGCCAGCAGTGAGGGTGTCACGGACACCGGGGAGCTGTTTTTT. Translating it yields CASSEGVTDTGELFF. The chain links TRBV6-1 to TRBJ2-2; D uncertain. V was cut by 3 bases and J by 3 bases, with 11 bases left in between. Germline loops: CDR1 MNHNS, CDR2 SASEGT. The CDR3 is 15 amino acids.

This clonotype has just one count. The junction departs from the called germline gene at one end, perhaps through a read error. The genes are TRBV28 and TRBJ1-2, with D maybe TRBD1 (6 bases). This CDR3 contains 14 residues. Per the germline V gene, CDR1 is MDHEN and CDR2 is SYDVKM. CDR3 DNA: TGTGCCAGCAGTCCCCCTACAGGGTCCTATGGTTACACCTTC. This sequence encodes CASSPPTGSYGYTF.

This clonotype was seen many times. This rearrangement joins TRBV19 to TRBJ1-2, with D unclear. Germline V CDR1 and CDR2: LNHDA, SQIVND (reference sequence). Trimming took off 5 bases at V and 5 bases at J, with 12 bases between the two ends. The CDR3 extends over 13 amino acids. The CDR3 reads CASSPFSGYGYTF. DNA for the CDR3: TGTGCCAGTAGTCCTTTCAGTGGGTATGGCTACACCTTC.

This clonotype was counted many times. This chain connects TRBV2 to TRBJ1-1; D is unresolved. The CDR3 is made up of 16 amino acids. Deletions cut 3 bases from V and 0 bases from J, with 14 bases between. Germline assignment: CDR1 SNHLY and CDR2 FYNNEI. CDR3 DNA sequence: TGTGCCAGCAGTGAGTCGGAAGACCACATGAACACTGAAGCTTTCTTT. Translation gives CASSESEDHMNTEAFF.

The chain links TRBV20-1 to TRBJ2-4, with D tentatively TRBD1 or TRBD2 (5 bases each). CDR3 length: 13 residues. Trimming took 8 bases from V and 2 from J, leaving 13 bases between them. CDR1 and CDR2 (germline): DFQATT, SNEGSKA (reference sequence). This CDR3 reads CSPGTGPKNIQYF. The CDR3 DNA reads TGCAGTCCCGGTACGGGGCCCAAAAACATTCAGTACTTC.

This clonotype was observed many times. The genes are TRBV28 and TRBJ1-1; D possibly corresponds to TRBD1 (5 bases). The CDR3 has 15 amino acids. The germline gives CDR1 MDHEN, CDR2 SYDVKM. Trimming stripped 4 bases from V and 2 bases from J, with 14 bases between. The CDR3 DNA is TGTGCCAGCAGTTCACTTTCGGGGCTTAACACTGAAGCTTTCTTT. Translated, it gives CASSSLSGLNTEAFF.

The J gene is TRBJ2-2, the V gene TRBV12-3 or TRBV12-4, with 9 bases aligning to TRBD2. Trimming removed 8 bases from V and 2 bases from J; junction bases left unmatched: 6. The CDR3 covers 15 residues. The chain's CDR3 is CASGLTSGNTGELFF. The DNA of the CDR3 is TGTGCCAGCGGATTGACTAGCGGAAACACCGGGGAGCTGTTTTTT.

This sequence joins TRBV7-2 and TRBJ1-3; D possibly corresponds to TRBD1 (5 bases). The CDR3 contains 14 residues. The germline V gene encodes CDR1 SGHTA and CDR2 FQGNSA. V shed 5 bases and J shed 4 bases, with 12 bases lying between them. The CDR3 DNA follows: TGTGCCAGCAGCATGGGACTTGGGGGAAACACCATATATTTT. Its protein is CASSMGLGGNTIYF.

This clonotype was recorded at least ten times. J is TRBJ1-2 and V is TRBV7-9; D call uncertain. V lost 3 bases to trimming and J lost 6 bases, with 14 bases between them. This CDR3 region has 14 residues. Germline assignment: CDR1 SEHNR and CDR2 FQNEAQ (reference sequence). In nucleotides, the CDR3 is TGTGCCAGCAGCTTCGTCTCGGCGGTAGATGGCTACACCTTC. Its translation is CASSFVSAVDGYTF.

This clonotype was detected ten times or more. This chain connects TRBV6-1 to TRBJ1-2; TRBD1 matches at 7 bases. Germline V gene lookup returns CDR1 MNHNS and CDR2 SASEGT. The junction had 13 bases not matched to a gene; V was cut back by 6 bases and J by 6 bases. The CDR3 extends over 15 amino acids. CDR3 sequence reads: CASRPPPTGIHGYTF. DNA for the CDR3: TGTGCCAGCAGGCCACCACCGACAGGGATTCATGGCTACACCTTC.

This clonotype was picked up a small number of times. The chain employs TRBV5-1 and TRBJ2-7; D remains unclear. CDR3 size: 14 residues. The V gene lost 0 bases and the J gene lost 6 bases, with 13 bases spanning the gap. Looked up from germline, CDR1 is SGHRS and CDR2 is YFSETQ. CDR3 amino acids: CASSLVPISGEQYF. The CDR3 region has the DNA TGCGCCAGCAGCTTGGTCCCTATCTCTGGCGAGCAGTACTTC.

Many counts were recorded for this clonotype. V is TRBV5-1 and J is TRBJ2-6; D possibly corresponds to TRBD2 (6 bases). This CDR3 has 15 residues. Per the germline V gene, CDR1 is SGHRS and CDR2 is YFSETQ. The V gene lost 1 base and the J gene lost 4 bases, with 9 bases spanning the gap. In DNA form, the CDR3 reads TGCGCCAGCAGCTTGTGGGACTCGGGGGCCAACGTCCTGACTTTC. Protein product: CASSLWDSGANVLTF.

This clonotype was seen at least ten times. This chain links TRBV19 with TRBJ1-5; maybe TRBD1 (5 bases). The CDR3 totals 15 residues. Germline CDR1 reads LNHDA; CDR2 reads SQIVND (reference sequence). Trimming pared 8 bases from V and 6 bases from J, leaving 20 bases between. CDR3 nucleotide sequence: TGTGCCAGTCAGACGATAGACAGCCGCTTTCAGCCCCAGCATTTT. This sequence encodes CASQTIDSRFQPQHF.

This rearrangement joins TRBV14 to TRBJ2-7, with 9 bases identical to TRBD2. From germline, CDR1 is SGHDN and CDR2 FVKESK. With V trimmed by 5 bases and J by 5 bases, 7 bases remained unmatched. The CDR3 consists of 14 residues. CDR3 sequence reads: CASSNALAGNEQYF. CDR3 DNA: TGTGCCAGCAGCAACGCCCTAGCGGGGAACGAGCAGTACTTC.

This clonotype was detected only a few times. Germline and junction disagree at one end, which may indicate a read error. The V and J genes are TRBV5-1 and TRBJ2-5; D is unclear. Germline loops: CDR1 SGHRS, CDR2 YFSETQ. CDR3 size: 14 residues. CDR3 amino acids: CASNLVGWQETQYF. The CDR3 nucleotides are TGCGCCAGCAACTTGGTGGGATGGCAAGAGACCCAGTACTTC.

The V call is TRBV25-1, the J call TRBJ2-2, with a tentative D call TRBD2 (5 bases). CDR1 is MGHDK and CDR2 is SYGVNS in the germline V gene. Trimming removed 1 base at V and 4 bases at J, with 7 bases between. This CDR3 has 14 residues. The CDR3 spells CASSEFEGTGELFF. The CDR3 DNA follows: TGTGCCAGCAGTGAATTCGAGGGCACCGGGGAGCTGTTTTTT.

This clonotype showed up many times. The genes are TRBV6-1 and TRBJ2-2; the D is unclear. The CDR3 is 15 amino acids. Germline V gene data show CDR1 as MNHNS and CDR2 as SASEGT. Deletions cut 6 bases from V and 0 bases from J, with 11 bases between. CDR3 loop: CASSIGPSNTGELFF. The CDR3 region has the DNA TGTGCCAGCAGCATAGGACCTTCGAACACCGGGGAGCTGTTTTTT.

This clonotype was seen many times. The chain uses TRBV10-3 and TRBJ2-2; 15 bases map to TRBD2. The CDR3 runs to 18 residues. Germline V lookup: CDR1 ENHRY, CDR2 SYGVKD. With V trimmed by 3 bases and J by 4 bases, 6 bases remained unmatched. CDR3 protein: CAISDPRTSGGGTGELFF. The CDR3 DNA reads as TGTGCCATCAGTGACCCGAGGACTAGCGGGGGGGGCACCGGGGAGCTGTTTTTT.

This clonotype was recorded many times. The chain recombines TRBV12-3 or TRBV12-4 with TRBJ1-5; D is unresolved. The ends were cut back, 3 bases at V and 9 bases at J, with 9 bases in the middle. This CDR3 region has 12 residues. In DNA, the CDR3 is TGTGCCAGCAGTTTTAGCAGTCCGCCCCAGCATTTT. Translating it yields CASSFSSPPQHF.

This clonotype came up many times. V is TRBV6-5 and J is TRBJ2-7; perhaps D is TRBD1 or TRBD2 (6 bases each). The CDR3 is 12 residues long. Germline CDR1 and CDR2: MNHEY and SVGAGI. The ends were cut back, 2 bases at V and 5 bases at J, with 7 bases in the middle. CDR3 coding DNA: TGTGCCAGCAGTTACAGGGGGGACGAGCAGTACTTC. Translating it yields CASSYRGDEQYF.

This clonotype was detected a few times. The V and J genes are TRBV19 and TRBJ2-5; D uncertain. V was clipped by 1 base and J by 2 bases, with 5 bases between them. CDR3 length: 13 residues. The germline V gene has CDR1 LNHDA and CDR2 SQIVND (reference sequence). As DNA, the CDR3 is TGTGCCAGTAGTATAGGCGGACAAGAGACCCAGTACTTC. Protein product: CASSIGGQETQYF.

Concerning this clonotype itself: With a much larger clone just one base away, this may be a read error. The rearrangement links TRBV11-1 to TRBJ2-7; D unclear. CDR3 size: 13 residues. CDR1 is SGHAT, CDR2 FQDESV, per germline (reference sequence). V was clipped by 3 bases and J by 2 bases, with 8 bases between them. CDR3 sequence reads: CASSFRATYEQYF. The CDR3 coding sequence is TGTGCCAGCAGCTTCCGGGCCACCTACGAGCAGTACTTC.

This clonotype was observed at least ten times. J is TRBJ2-7 and V is TRBV28; perhaps TRBD1 as D (6 bases). The V end lost 5 bases, the J end lost 0 bases, and 11 bases lay between the germline ends. The CDR3 totals 14 residues. From germline, CDR1 is MDHEN and CDR2 SYDVKM. CDR3 protein: CASSLGGLSYEQYF. The CDR3 DNA follows: TGTGCCAGCAGTCTTGGGGGCCTCTCCTACGAGCAGTACTTC.

The count of this clonotype is one. V and J are TRBV7-2 and TRBJ2-7; a weak D match, TRBD2 (5 bases). V lost 0 bases and J 0 bases, leaving 15 bases between the germline ends. The CDR3 contains 17 residues. Germline V gene data show CDR1 as SGHTA and CDR2 as FQGNSA. CDR3 nucleotides: TGTGCCAGCAGCTTAGCGTACGCGGGTCGTAACTCCTACGAGCAGTACTTC. Protein: CASSLAYAGRNSYEQYF.

This clonotype showed up many times. V gene TRBV10-2 combines with J gene TRBJ1-1; 8 bases line up with TRBD1. Trimming at V came to 6 bases and at J to 3 bases, leaving 6 bases not matched to a gene. CDR1 is WSHSY, CDR2 SAAADI, per germline. The CDR3 covers 14 residues. CDR3 loop: CASRTGVSDTEAFF. DNA of the CDR3: TGCGCCAGCAGGACAGGGGTCTCGGACACTGAAGCTTTCTTT.

This clonotype was seen many times. The rearrangement links TRBV10-3 to TRBJ2-5; D is perhaps TRBD2 (5 bases). This CDR3 has 14 residues. Germline CDR1 ENHRY, CDR2 SYGVKD. V was trimmed by 7 bases and J by 4 bases, leaving 16 bases between them. The CDR3 is CAITRDANLETQYF. The CDR3, as DNA: TGTGCCATCACCCGGGATGCGAATTTAGAGACCCAGTACTTC.

This clonotype was detected many times. The chain recombines TRBV11-1 with TRBJ1-1; no definite D call. V lost 8 bases, J lost 0 bases, and 10 bases lay in between. CDR1 and CDR2 from the germline V gene are SGHAT and FQDESV (reference sequence). This CDR3 has 13 residues. The CDR3 bases are TGTGCCAGCGCCACCTCGGTGAACACTGAAGCTTTCTTT. Encoded protein: CASATSVNTEAFF.

V gene TRBV7-3 combines with J gene TRBJ1-1, with TRBD1 as a possible D gene (5 bases). V lost 1 base, J lost 2 bases, and 11 bases lay in between. The germline V gene has CDR1 SGHTA and CDR2 FQGTGA. CDR3 size: 15 residues. The CDR3 DNA reads TGTGCCAGCAGCTTAAGACCGGGGGAAAACACTGAAGCTTTCTTT. It translates to CASSLRPGENTEAFF.

There are many counts of this clonotype. The J gene is TRBJ1-5, the V gene TRBV19, with D perhaps TRBD1 (5 bases). Germline V gene data show CDR1 as LNHDA and CDR2 as SQIVND (reference sequence). The CDR3 consists of 13 residues. V lost 10 bases, J lost 6 bases, and 16 bases lay in between. DNA of the CDR3: TGTGCCACCTCGGGGCTCGCAGGTCAGCCCCAGCATTTT. It encodes CATSGLAGQPQHF.